A single sample is the source of the 32 T cell receptor beta chains below, sequenced in a study of response to subunit inactivated influenza vaccine. One entry per CDR3 protein, called by TCRdb with MiXCR from the RT-PCR reads. This sample carries more than 450,000 distinct CDR3 sequences, around 10% of them seen once, and the ten largest clones take around 10%. These data were also filed under a second study, of T cells expressing NK-cell markers. This second report adds: Making the TCR beta cDNA relied on 5'RACE template switching with UMIs.

The sequences come from PBMCs from blood, collected on the day of vaccination. Receptors were obtained from a man aged 50 or older who received an inactivated influenza vaccine.

This clonotype has more than one count but fewer than ten. The chain uses TRBV27 and TRBJ2-1; 11 nucleotides match TRBD2. Per the germline V gene, CDR1 is MNHEY and CDR2 is SMNVEV (reference sequence). V was pared by 5 bases and J by 12 bases, with 21 bases of the junction left unmatched. This CDR3 has 18 amino acids. CDR3 in amino acids: CASSTQGLAGWGRKGQFF. The CDR3 nucleotides are TGTGCCAGCAGTACGCAAGGACTAGCGGGCTGGGGGCGGAAAGGGCAGTTCTTC.

The sample holds a few counts of this clonotype. This sequence joins TRBV7-9 and TRBJ1-1; 10 bases align to TRBD1. There are 13 residues in the CDR3. Looked up from germline, CDR1 is SEHNR and CDR2 is FQNEAQ (reference sequence). The V and J ends lost 8 bases and 3 bases, in that order; junction bases with no gene match: 3. The CDR3 bases are TGTGCCAGCGACAGGGGGCTAGACACTGAAGCTTTCTTT. Protein product: CASDRGLDTEAFF.

This clonotype was observed a few times. The chain employs TRBV29-1 and TRBJ2-1; D is uncertain. Germline V gene data show CDR1 as SQVTM and CDR2 as ANQGSEA. This CDR3 spans 13 amino acids. Trimming took off 6 bases at V and 7 bases at J, with 16 bases between the two ends. CDR3 sequence reads: CSVRPGPGNEQFF. The CDR3 DNA follows: TGCAGCGTGAGGCCGGGCCCTGGGAATGAGCAGTTCTTC.

The rearrangement uses TRBV12-3 or TRBV12-4 and TRBJ2-5, with D unclear. V was cut by 4 bases and J by 4 bases, with 7 bases left in between. The CDR3 spans 12 residues. CDR3 nucleotide sequence: TGTGCCAGCAGTTCTGCGAGAGAGACCCAGTACTTC. Protein sequence: CASSSARETQYF.

In this sample, this clonotype turned up a few times. The rearrangement joins TRBV10-3 to TRBJ2-6, with a tentative D call TRBD1 (5 bases). The CDR3 has 17 amino acids. Per germline, CDR1 ENHRY and CDR2 SYGVKD. Trimming stripped 6 bases from V and 3 bases from J, with 18 bases between. The CDR3 is CAISRPTGVNGANVLTF. The CDR3, as DNA: TGTGCCATCAGCCGCCCCACAGGCGTTAATGGGGCCAACGTCCTGACTTTC.

This clonotype was picked up a small number of times. V and J are TRBV5-1 and TRBJ2-2; no reliable D call. The ends were cut back, 3 bases at V and 1 base at J, with 10 bases in the middle. This CDR3 region has 15 residues. Germline V gives CDR1 SGHRS, CDR2 YFSETQ. The CDR3 sequence: CASSSSSWNTGELFF. CDR3 sequence (DNA): TGCGCCAGCAGCTCAAGTTCGTGGAACACCGGGGAGCTGTTTTTT.

This sequence joins TRBV14 and TRBJ2-1; D gene unclear. V lost 5 bases, J lost 9 bases, and 8 bases lay in between. Germline CDR1 is SGHDN and CDR2 is FVKESK. CDR3 length: 11 amino acids. For the CDR3, the DNA is TGTGCCAGCAGCGTCATGGGTGAGCAGTTCTTC. It yields the protein CASSVMGEQFF.

Only a few counts were recorded for this clonotype. The V and J genes are TRBV7-9 and TRBJ2-5, with 7 bases matching TRBD2. The CDR3 is 17 residues long. V dropped 4 bases and J dropped 5; count of bases not matched to a gene: 16. CDR1 SEHNR and CDR2 FQNEAQ come from the germline V gene (reference sequence). CDR3 region: CASSSSWGLKKPETQYF. CDR3 coding DNA: TGTGCCAGCAGCTCCTCTTGGGGACTAAAGAAACCGGAGACCCAGTACTTC.

This clonotype was seen repeatedly, ten times or more. The chain couples TRBV7-8 to TRBJ2-1; D is unresolved. This CDR3 has 13 amino acids. Trimming removed 4 bases at V and 7 bases at J, with 11 bases between. Per germline, CDR1 SGHVS and CDR2 FQNEAQ. The CDR3 coding sequence is TGTGCCAGCAGCTACAACACTGAAAATGAGCAGTTCTTC. Amino acid sequence: CASSYNTENEQFF.

This clonotype was observed at least ten times. The V and J genes are TRBV20-1 and TRBJ1-5; 8 bases agree with TRBD1. The CDR3 runs to 16 residues. The V gene end was trimmed by 3 bases and the J gene end by 0 bases; junction bases not matched to a gene: 7. CDR1 and CDR2 from the germline V gene are DFQATT and SNEGSKA (reference sequence). The CDR3 nucleotides are TGCAGTGCTAGGAATTCAGGGGGCTCTAGCAATCAGCCCCAGCATTTT. Its translation is CSARNSGGSSNQPQHF.

This chain joins TRBV12-3 or TRBV12-4 and TRBJ2-1; 12 nucleotides line up with TRBD1. The CDR3 is 15 residues long. V was pared by 6 bases and J by 4 bases, with 4 bases of the junction left unmatched. DNA of the CDR3: TGTGCCAGCAGAGAGGGACAGGGGGCGTACAATGAGCAGTTCTTC. It is translated as CASREGQGAYNEQFF.

V gene TRBV5-5 combines with J gene TRBJ2-7; the D gene is possibly TRBD1 (6 bases). The CDR3 has 16 residues. The germline CDR1 and CDR2 sequences are SGHKS and YYEKEE (reference sequence). V was cut by 6 bases and J by 0 bases, with 19 bases left in between. CDR3 in DNA: TGTGCCAGCACCTCAAGGGGGACATCGTACTCCTACGAGCAGTACTTC. Its protein is CASTSRGTSYSYEQYF.

This clonotype was counted between two and nine times. The V and J genes are TRBV24-1 and TRBJ2-3; D remains unclear. The CDR3 contains 14 residues. Trimming pared 4 bases from V and 10 bases from J, leaving 17 bases between. Germline CDR1 KGHDR, CDR2 SFDVKD. The CDR3 bases are TGTGCCACCAGTGAAACCGGGCCTCGAGGAGCGCAGTATTTT. Translated, it gives CATSETGPRGAQYF.

This clonotype appeared many times. This chain links TRBV29-1 with TRBJ2-7, with TRBD1 matching 7 bases. The ends lost 1 base at V and 4 bases at J; junction bases unmatched: 10. CDR1 is SQVTM and CDR2 is ANQGSEA in the germline V gene. The CDR3 has 15 amino acids. DNA for the CDR3: TGCAGCGTTGAAGGTCGGTCAGGGGGTACGTACGAGCAGTACTTC. This codes for CSVEGRSGGTYEQYF.

This clonotype occurred a few times. The gene calls are TRBV20-1 and TRBJ2-5; D gene ambiguous. This CDR3 spans 12 amino acids. Between the trimmed V and J ends, which lost 6 bases and 0 bases, there was a span of 8 bases. Germline-derived CDR1 and CDR2 are DFQATT and SNEGSKA (reference sequence). CDR3 nucleotides: TGCAGTGCAACAGAAAACCAAGAGACCCAGTACTTC. It specifies CSATENQETQYF.

This clonotype was observed a few times. The rearrangement uses TRBV29-1 and TRBJ2-1; 8 bases match TRBD2. The CDR3 consists of 15 residues. Germline CDR1 SQVTM, CDR2 ANQGSEA. V dropped 5 bases and J dropped 6; count of bases not matched to a gene: 12. This CDR3 is CSVKVGTSWVNEQFF. In nucleotides, the CDR3 is TGCAGCGTTAAGGTCGGGACTAGTTGGGTCAATGAGCAGTTCTTC.

V usage is TRBV28 and J usage is TRBJ2-5; TRBD2 might be the D (5 bases). Germline values: CDR1 MDHEN, CDR2 SYDVKM. There are 17 residues in the CDR3. The ends were cut back, 4 bases at V and 1 base at J, with 19 bases in the middle. CDR3 protein: CASSYPLVARAQETQYF. CDR3 nucleotide sequence: TGTGCCAGCAGTTACCCTTTGGTAGCGCGTGCCCAAGAGACCCAGTACTTC.

This chain joins TRBV7-2 and TRBJ2-3; 11 bases are shared with TRBD2. The CDR3 has 16 residues. Germline CDR1 is SGHTA and CDR2 is FQGNSA. J gave up 2 bases and V 4 bases, and 5 bases lay outside the gene matches. CDR3 residues: CASSSFSGGDTDTQYF. The DNA for the CDR3 is TGTGCCAGCAGCTCCTTTAGCGGGGGGGACACAGATACGCAGTATTTT.

This clonotype was seen ten or more times. The V call is TRBV12-3 or TRBV12-4, the J call TRBJ2-3; no firm D call. This CDR3 region has 16 residues. Trimming stripped 1 base from V and 4 bases from J, with 15 bases between. The CDR3 sequence is CASSLVGSRASDTQYF. The CDR3 DNA reads as TGTGCCAGCAGTTTAGTTGGTAGCCGGGCTTCAGATACGCAGTATTTT.

The genes are TRBV24-1 and TRBJ2-2; D is perhaps TRBD1 (6 bases). The V gene lost 3 bases and the J gene lost 2 bases, with 12 bases spanning the gap. There are 16 residues in the CDR3. Germline V lookup: CDR1 KGHDR, CDR2 SFDVKD. The CDR3 nucleotides are TGTGCCACCAGTGATACTACAGGGAAAAACACCGGGGAGCTGTTTTTT. Translation: CATSDTTGKNTGELFF.

The chain is built from TRBV15 and TRBJ2-3, with a possible D match to TRBD2 (5 bases). CDR3 length: 14 residues. The V end was cut by 0 bases, the J end by 8 bases, with 12 bases between. The V gene's germline CDR1 is LNHNV and CDR2 YYDKDF (reference sequence). CDR3 nucleotide sequence: TGTGCCACCAGCAGAGATCCGGTGGGAGCTACGCAGTATTTT. It specifies CATSRDPVGATQYF.

In its sample, this clonotype was seen a few times. The rearrangement joins TRBV24-1 to TRBJ2-7, with 8 bases lining up with TRBD1. V lost 5 bases to trimming and J lost 6 bases; unmatched junction nucleotides: 8. The CDR3 is 14 amino acids. The germline V gene has CDR1 KGHDR and CDR2 SFDVKD. The CDR3 here is CATSAGGSTGEQYF. DNA of the CDR3: TGTGCCACCAGTGCAGGGGGCTCGACCGGCGAGCAGTACTTC.

At least ten counts were recorded for this clonotype. The V and J genes are TRBV5-1 and TRBJ1-2; D is unclear. Germline loops: CDR1 SGHRS, CDR2 YFSETQ. V shed 1 base and J shed 0 bases, with 10 bases lying between them. The CDR3 extends over 15 amino acids. The CDR3 reads CASSLFQETNYGYTF. CDR3 in DNA: TGCGCCAGCAGCTTGTTTCAGGAGACTAACTATGGCTACACCTTC. Looking up the rest from reference TRBV5-1 and TRBJ1-2 gives the full variable domain: KAGVTQTPRYLIKTRGQQVTLSCSPISGHRSVSWYQQTPGQGLQFLFEYFSETQRNKGNFPGRFSGRQFSNSRSEMNVSTLELGDSALYLCASSLFQETNYGYTFGSGTRLTVV.

This clonotype was observed at least ten times. The chain combines TRBV9 with TRBJ2-5, with D uncertain. Per the germline V gene, CDR1 is SGDLS and CDR2 is YYNGEE. The CDR3 runs to 13 residues. The germline V and J ends were trimmed by 2 bases and 4 bases, with 9 bases remaining between them. Here the CDR3 DNA reads TGTGCCAGCAGCGTTCTGGGTGGAGAGACCCAGTACTTC. Encoded protein: CASSVLGGETQYF.

The chain carries TRBV3-1 and TRBJ2-1, with D unclear. The CDR3 runs to 14 residues. CDR1 and CDR2 (germline): LGHDT, YNNKEL (reference sequence). V lost 0 bases and J 8 bases, leaving 11 bases between the germline ends. The CDR3 loop reads CASSQDPRGDEQFF. The CDR3 DNA reads as TGTGCCAGCAGCCAAGACCCCCGAGGAGATGAGCAGTTCTTC.

The chain is built from TRBV27 and TRBJ2-7, with D perhaps TRBD1 or TRBD2 (5 bases each). Between the trimmed V and J ends, which lost 5 bases and 3 bases, there was a span of 11 bases. This CDR3 contains 13 residues. Germline-derived CDR1 and CDR2 are MNHEY and SMNVEV (reference sequence). CDR3 region: CASSQRGFYEQYF. In nucleotides, the CDR3 is TGTGCCAGCAGTCAACGGGGCTTCTACGAGCAGTACTTC.

This clonotype was recorded at least ten times. The V call is TRBV12-3 or TRBV12-4, the J call TRBJ2-5, with a possible D match to TRBD1 (5 bases). Trimming cost V 2 bases and J 7 bases, with 11 bases left between them. This CDR3 has 13 amino acids. As DNA, the CDR3 is TGTGCCAGCAGTTTACAGGGCCGGGTGACCCAGTACTTC. Translating it yields CASSLQGRVTQYF.

The table lists this clonotype with many counts. The chain is built from TRBV20-1 and TRBJ1-1, with no clear D. CDR1 is DFQATT and CDR2 is SNEGSKA in the germline V gene (reference sequence). CDR3 size: 12 residues. V was shortened by 6 bases and J by 4 bases, with 12 bases between the two germline ends. CDR3 loop: CSAIQVATEAFF. DNA for the CDR3: TGCAGTGCCATTCAAGTGGCCACTGAAGCTTTCTTT.

This clonotype has just a few counts. V usage is TRBV7-2 and J usage is TRBJ1-5; no firm D call. Trimming shortened V by 2 bases and J by 5 bases, and 16 bases separated the two germline ends. Germline CDR1 reads SGHTA; CDR2 reads FQGNSA. CDR3 length: 16 residues. The CDR3 DNA reads as TGTGCCAGCAGCTTAAGCGGGTGGTTCGGGGATCAGCCCCAGCATTTT. Encoded protein: CASSLSGWFGDQPQHF.

A few counts support this clonotype. The CDR3 nucleotides are TGTGCCAGCGCGGGGGAGACCCAGTACTTC. Protein: CASAGETQYF. The rearrangement links TRBV28 to TRBJ2-5; TRBD2 is a possible D gene (6 bases). Trimming shortened V by 8 bases and J by 5 bases, and 6 bases separated the two germline ends. Germline loops: CDR1 MDHEN, CDR2 SYDVKM. This CDR3 region has 10 residues. Looking up the rest from reference TRBV28 and TRBJ2-5 gives the full variable domain: DVKVTQSSRYLVKRTGEKVFLECVQDMDHENMFWYRQDPGLGLRLIYFSYDVKMKEKGDIPEGYSVSREKKERFSLILESASTNQTSMYLCASAGETQYFGPGTRLLVL.

At least ten counts were recorded for this clonotype. The chain has TRBV24-1 and TRBJ2-5; tentatively, D is TRBD2 (6 bases). Germline V gene lookup returns CDR1 KGHDR and CDR2 SFDVKD. CDR3 length: 17 amino acids. Trimming removed 2 bases at V and 1 base at J, with 16 bases between. The CDR3 reads CATSDSISGTIQETQYF. DNA of the CDR3: TGTGCCACCAGTGATTCAATTAGCGGAACTATCCAAGAGACCCAGTACTTC.

This clonotype was seen a handful of times. J is TRBJ2-2 and V is TRBV7-9; the match to TRBD2 covers 9 bases. There are 16 residues in the CDR3. V shed 2 bases and J 5 bases; nucleotides not matched to a gene: 6. Germline-derived CDR1 and CDR2 are SEHNR and FQNEAQ (reference sequence). The CDR3: CASSLSLAGWTGELFF. CDR3 DNA sequence: TGTGCCAGCAGCTTAAGTCTAGCGGGGTGGACCGGGGAGCTGTTTTTT.